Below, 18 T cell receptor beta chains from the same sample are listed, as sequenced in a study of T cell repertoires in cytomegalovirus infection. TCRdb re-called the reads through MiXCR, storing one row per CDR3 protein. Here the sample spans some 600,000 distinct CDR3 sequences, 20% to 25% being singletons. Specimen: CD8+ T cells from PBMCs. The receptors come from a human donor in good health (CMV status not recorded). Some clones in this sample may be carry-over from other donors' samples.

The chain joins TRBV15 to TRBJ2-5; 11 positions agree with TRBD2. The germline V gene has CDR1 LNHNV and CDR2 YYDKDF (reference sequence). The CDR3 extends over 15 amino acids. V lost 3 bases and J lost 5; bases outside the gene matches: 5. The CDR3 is CATSRTSGELETQYF. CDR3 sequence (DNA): TGTGCCACCAGCAGGACTAGCGGGGAGTTGGAGACCCAGTACTTC.

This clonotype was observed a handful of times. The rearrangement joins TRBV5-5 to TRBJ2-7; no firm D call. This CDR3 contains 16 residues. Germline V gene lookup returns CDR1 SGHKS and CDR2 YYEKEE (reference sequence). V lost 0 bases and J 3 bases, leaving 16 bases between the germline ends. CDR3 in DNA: TGTGCCAGCAGCTTGGACCCAACTCGTCCCCTCTACGAGCAGTACGTC. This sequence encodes CASSLDPTRPLYEQYV.

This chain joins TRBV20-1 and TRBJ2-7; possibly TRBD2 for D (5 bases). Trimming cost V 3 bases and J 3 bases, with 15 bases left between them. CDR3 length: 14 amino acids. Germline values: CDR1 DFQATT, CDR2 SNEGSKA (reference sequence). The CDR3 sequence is CSARPSSSSYEQYF. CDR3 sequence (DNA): TGCAGTGCTAGGCCCTCTAGCTCCAGCTACGAGCAGTACTTC.

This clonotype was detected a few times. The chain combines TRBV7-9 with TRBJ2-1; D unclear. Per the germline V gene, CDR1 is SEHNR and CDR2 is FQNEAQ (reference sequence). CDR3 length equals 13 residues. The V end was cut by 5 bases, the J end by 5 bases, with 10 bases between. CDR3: CASSPPPNNEQFF. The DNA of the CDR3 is TGTGCCAGCAGCCCTCCGCCCAACAATGAGCAGTTCTTC.

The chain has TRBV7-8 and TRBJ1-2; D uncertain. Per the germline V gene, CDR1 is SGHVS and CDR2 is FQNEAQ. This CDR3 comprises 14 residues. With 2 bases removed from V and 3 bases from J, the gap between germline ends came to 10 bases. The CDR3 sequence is CASSLLGFDYGYTF. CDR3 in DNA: TGTGCCAGCAGCTTATTGGGCTTTGACTATGGCTACACCTTC.

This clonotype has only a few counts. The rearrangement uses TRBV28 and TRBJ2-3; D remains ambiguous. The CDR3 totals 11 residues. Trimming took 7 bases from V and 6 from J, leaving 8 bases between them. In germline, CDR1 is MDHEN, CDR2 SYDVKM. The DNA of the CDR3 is TGTGCCAGCACCCGGTGGGATACGCAGTATTTT. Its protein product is CASTRWDTQYF.

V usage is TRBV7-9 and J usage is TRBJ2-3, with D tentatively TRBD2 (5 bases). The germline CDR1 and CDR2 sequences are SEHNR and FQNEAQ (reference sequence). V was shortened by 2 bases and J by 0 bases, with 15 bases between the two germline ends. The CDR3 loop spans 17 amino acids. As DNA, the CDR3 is TGTGCCAGCAGCTTATCCTACTCGAGGGAGAGCACAGATACGCAGTATTTT. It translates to CASSLSYSRESTDTQYF.

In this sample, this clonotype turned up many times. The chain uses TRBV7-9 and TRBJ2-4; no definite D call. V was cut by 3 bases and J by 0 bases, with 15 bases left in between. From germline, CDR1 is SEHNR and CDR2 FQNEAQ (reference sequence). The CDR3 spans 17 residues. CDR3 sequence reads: CASSFYFTPRAKNIQYF. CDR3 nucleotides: TGTGCCAGCAGCTTTTATTTCACTCCCCGAGCCAAAAACATTCAGTACTTC.

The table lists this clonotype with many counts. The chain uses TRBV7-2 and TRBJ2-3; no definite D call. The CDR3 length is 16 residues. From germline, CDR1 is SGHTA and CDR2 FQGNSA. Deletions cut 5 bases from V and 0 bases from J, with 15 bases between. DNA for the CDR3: TGTGCCAGCAGCCCTGTAGTCCTTACTAGCACAGATACGCAGTATTTT. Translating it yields CASSPVVLTSTDTQYF.

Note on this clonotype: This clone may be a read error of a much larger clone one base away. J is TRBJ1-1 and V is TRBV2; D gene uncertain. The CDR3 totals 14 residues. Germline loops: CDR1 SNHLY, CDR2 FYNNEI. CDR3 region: CASPKPRGDTDAFF. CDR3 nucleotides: TGTGCCAGCCCAAAGCCGCGGGGAGACACTGACGCTTTCTTT.

CDR3: CASSERLAGGSQTQYF. CDR3 bases: TGTGCCAGCAGCGAAAGACTAGCGGGGGGCTCGCAGACCCAGTACTTC. The chain links TRBV9 to TRBJ2-5; TRBD2 aligns across 13 bases. Trimming took 3 bases from V and 6 from J; bases not matched to a gene: 8. Germline-derived CDR1 and CDR2 are SGDLS and YYNGEE. CDR3 size: 16 residues.

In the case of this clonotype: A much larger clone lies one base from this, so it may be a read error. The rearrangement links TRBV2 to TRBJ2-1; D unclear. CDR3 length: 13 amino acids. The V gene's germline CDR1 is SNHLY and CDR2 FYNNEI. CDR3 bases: TGTGCCAGCACAGAGAGCTCCTACAATGAGCGGTTCTTC. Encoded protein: CASTESSYNERFF.

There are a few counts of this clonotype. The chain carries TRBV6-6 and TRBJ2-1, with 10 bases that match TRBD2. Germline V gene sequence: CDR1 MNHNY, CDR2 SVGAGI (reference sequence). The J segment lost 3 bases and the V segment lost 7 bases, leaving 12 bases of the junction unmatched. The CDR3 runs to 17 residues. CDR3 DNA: TGTGCCAGCACCCGAATTAGCGGGGGGCATCTCTACAATGAGCAGTTCTTC. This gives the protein CASTRISGGHLYNEQFF.

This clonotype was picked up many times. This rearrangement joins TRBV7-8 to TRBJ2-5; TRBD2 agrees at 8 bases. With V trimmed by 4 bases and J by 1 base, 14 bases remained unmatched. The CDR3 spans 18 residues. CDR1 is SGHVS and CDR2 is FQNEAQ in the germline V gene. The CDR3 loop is CASSSPMLAGHFQETQYF. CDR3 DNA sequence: TGTGCCAGCAGCTCCCCGATGCTAGCGGGCCATTTCCAAGAGACCCAGTACTTC. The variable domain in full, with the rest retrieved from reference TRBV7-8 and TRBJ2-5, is GAGVSQSPRYKVAKRGQDVALRCDPISGHVSLFWYQQALGQGPEFLTYFQNEAQLDKSGLPSDRFFAERPEGSVSTLKIQRTQQEDSAVYLCASSSPMLAGHFQETQYFGPGTRLLVL.

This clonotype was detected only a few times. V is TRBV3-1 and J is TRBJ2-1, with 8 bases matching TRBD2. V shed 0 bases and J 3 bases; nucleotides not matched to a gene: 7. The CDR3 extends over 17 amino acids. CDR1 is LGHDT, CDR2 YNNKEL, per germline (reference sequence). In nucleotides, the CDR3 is TGTGCCAGCAGCCAAGAGTCGGGCGGGGGGAGCTACAATGAGCAGTTCTTC. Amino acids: CASSQESGGGSYNEQFF.

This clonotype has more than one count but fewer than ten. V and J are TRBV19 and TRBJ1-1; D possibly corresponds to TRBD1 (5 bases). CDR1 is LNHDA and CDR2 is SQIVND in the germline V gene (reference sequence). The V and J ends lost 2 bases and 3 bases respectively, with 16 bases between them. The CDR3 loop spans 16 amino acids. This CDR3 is CASSIRGERVDTEAFF. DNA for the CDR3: TGTGCCAGTAGTATAAGGGGCGAGAGGGTAGACACTGAAGCTTTCTTT.

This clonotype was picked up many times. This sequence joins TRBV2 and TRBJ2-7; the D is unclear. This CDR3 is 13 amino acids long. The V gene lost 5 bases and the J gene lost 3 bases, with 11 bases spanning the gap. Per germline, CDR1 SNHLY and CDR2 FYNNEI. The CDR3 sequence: CASSFDGVYEQYF. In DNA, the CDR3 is TGTGCCAGCAGTTTCGACGGCGTCTACGAGCAGTACTTC.

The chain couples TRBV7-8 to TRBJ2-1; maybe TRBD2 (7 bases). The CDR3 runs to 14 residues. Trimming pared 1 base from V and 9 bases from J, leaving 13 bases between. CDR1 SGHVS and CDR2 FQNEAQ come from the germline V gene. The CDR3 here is CASSLEGGAIEQFF. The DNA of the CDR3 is TGTGCCAGCAGCTTAGAGGGGGGGGCCATTGAGCAGTTCTTC.